Each of the 19 T cell receptor beta chains below was sequenced from the same sample in a study of beta chain features in type 1 diabetes. Reverse transcription of all isolated RNA meant that expressed TCRB transcripts were sequenced. The repertoire was sequenced with immunoSEQ multiplex PCR; TCRdb's copy has only in-frame clones and lacks some. The data show 150,000 or so clones, with roughly 11% seen just once and approximately 2% held by the top ten. The sequenced material came from central memory CD4+ T cells from blood. These receptors all stem from a man aged 18 to 29 in good health.

The rearrangement joins TRBV4-3 to TRBJ2-5; D perhaps matches TRBD1 (5 bases). This CDR3 contains 16 residues. Germline V gene sequence: CDR1 LGHNA, CDR2 YSLEER. Trimming cost V 0 bases and J 5 bases, with 16 bases left between them. CDR3 sequence: CASSQDSGHTWETQYF. CDR3 DNA: TGCGCCAGCAGCCAAGATTCAGGACACACCTGGGAGACCCAGTACTTC.

The rearrangement joins TRBV9 to TRBJ2-1; the match to TRBD2 covers 8 bases. Germline trimming cut 1 base from V and 1 base from J; bases unmatched to any gene: 10. CDR1 is SGDLS and CDR2 is YYNGEE in the germline V gene. The CDR3 covers 18 residues. The DNA for the CDR3 is TGTGCCAGCAGCGTATCCCGAGCGGGAGATAGGTCCTACAATGAGCAGTTCTTC. Translated: CASSVSRAGDRSYNEQFF.

This clone was counted between two and nine times. This sequence is one base from a far larger clone and is likely a read error. This chain joins TRBV28 and TRBJ1-2; D is unclear. This CDR3 is built from 12 residues. Deletions cut 1 base from V and 1 base from J, with 1 base between. CDR1 is MDHEN, CDR2 SYDVKM, per germline. The DNA for the CDR3 is TGTGCCAGCAGTTTATTTAACTATGGCTACACCTTC. It encodes CASSLFNYGYTF.

A few counts support this clone. The V and J genes are TRBV6-1 and TRBJ2-7; D gene ambiguous. Trimming stripped 8 bases from V and 5 bases from J, with 10 bases between. This CDR3 is 11 amino acids long. Germline CDR1 and CDR2: MNHNS and SASEGT. The DNA of the CDR3 is TGTGCCAGCGAAGCAAGAAACGAGCAGTACTTC. Amino acids: CASEARNEQYF.

This rearrangement joins TRBV15 to TRBJ2-7, with a tentative D call TRBD1 (6 bases). This CDR3 comprises 15 residues. Trimming cost V 3 bases and J 5 bases, with 17 bases left between them. The germline V gene encodes CDR1 LNHNV and CDR2 YYDKDF (reference sequence). CDR3 nucleotide sequence: TGTGCCACCAGCAGGGAGTTTAGGGGGAGCGACGAGCAGTACTTC. Residues: CATSREFRGSDEQYF.

This clone appeared a few times. This chain connects TRBV7-3 to TRBJ2-3; 7 bases are a match to TRBD2. The CDR3 covers 15 residues. The V segment lost 5 bases and the J segment 5 bases; nucleotides outside the gene matches: 10. CDR1 is SGHTA and CDR2 is FQGTGA in the germline V gene. Here the CDR3 DNA reads TGTGCCAGCAGCACAAGGCGGGGGTCCAGAGATACGCAGTATTTT. Its protein product is CASSTRRGSRDTQYF.

The chain combines TRBV28 with TRBJ1-2; no definite D call. The CDR3 runs 12 residues. Trimming cost V 8 bases and J 6 bases, with 13 bases left between them. Germline CDR1 reads MDHEN; CDR2 reads SYDVKM. The CDR3 DNA follows: TGTGCCAGCCCGGAACCGTTGAATGGCTACACCTTC. This translates into CASPEPLNGYTF.

This clone was counted between two and nine times. The chain couples TRBV5-1 to TRBJ2-1, with TRBD1 identical over 7 bases. The CDR3 sequence is 14 residues long. V was pared by 4 bases and J by 8 bases, with 9 bases of the junction left unmatched. Germline V gene sequence: CDR1 SGHRS, CDR2 YFSETQ. The CDR3: CASSVQGRVDEQFF. CDR3 coding DNA: TGCGCCAGCAGCGTACAGGGGCGTGTGGATGAGCAGTTCTTC.

This clone was counted a few times. The chain combines TRBV7-2 with TRBJ2-5, with TRBD1 matching over 7 bases. The J call is uncertain, as TRBJ2-7 better fits the DNA end. The germline V gene has CDR1 SGHTA and CDR2 FQGNSA. This CDR3 has 13 amino acids. DNA of the CDR3: TGTGCCAGCGCAAACAGGGGAAACCACGAGCAGTACTTC. The encoded protein is CASANRGNHEQYF.

This clone was picked up a small number of times. The chain couples TRBV7-2 to TRBJ2-7; D remains unclear. The germline V and J ends were trimmed by 1 base and 6 bases, with 16 bases remaining between them. Per the germline V gene, CDR1 is SGHTA and CDR2 is FQGNSA. The CDR3 is 15 residues long. This chain's CDR3 is CASSLDPDVVLEQYF. The DNA for the CDR3 is TGTGCCAGCAGCTTAGATCCGGACGTAGTCCTCGAGCAGTACTTC.

CDR3 in amino acids: CASRESRGDTQYF. In DNA, the CDR3 is TGTGCCAGCAGGGAGTCGCGCGGAGATACGCAGTATTTT. The J gene is TRBJ2-3, the V gene TRBV2; unclear D gene. V lost 6 bases to trimming and J lost 5 bases, with 12 bases between them. CDR1 SNHLY and CDR2 FYNNEI come from the germline V gene. This CDR3 spans 13 amino acids.

This clone was recorded a few times. Here the CDR3 reads CATGGDSTDTQYF. Written as DNA, the CDR3 is TGTGCCACCGGGGGGGATAGCACAGATACGCAGTATTTT. The chain couples TRBV10-3 to TRBJ2-3; the match to TRBD2 covers 8 bases. CDR1 is ENHRY and CDR2 is SYGVKD in the germline V gene. J gave up 0 bases and V 10 bases, and 3 bases lay outside the gene matches. This CDR3 is 13 amino acids long.

J is TRBJ1-2 and V is TRBV28; D gene unclear. Germline loops: CDR1 MDHEN, CDR2 SYDVKM. The V and J ends lost 2 bases and 2 bases respectively, with 6 bases between them. The CDR3 runs 13 residues. CDR3 in amino acids: CASSLTGNYGYTF. The CDR3 DNA reads as TGTGCCAGCAGTTTAACCGGGAACTATGGCTACACCTTC.

J is TRBJ2-5 and V is TRBV15; D remains unclear. The germline gives CDR1 LNHNV, CDR2 YYDKDF (reference sequence). There are 13 residues in the CDR3. Trimming left V 0 bases short and J 3 bases short, with 5 bases between. This CDR3 is CATSRDKKETQYF. DNA of the CDR3: TGTGCCACCAGCAGAGATAAGAAAGAGACCCAGTACTTC.

The chain couples TRBV29-1 to TRBJ2-3, with no clear D. V lost 4 bases and J lost 2, with 7 bases in between. There are 12 residues in the CDR3. Germline V gives CDR1 SQVTM, CDR2 ANQGSEA. The CDR3 is CSVVADTDTQYF. The CDR3 nucleotides are TGCAGCGTTGTTGCAGACACAGATACGCAGTATTTT.

This clone appeared a few times. This chain links TRBV7-9 with TRBJ2-1; 13 bases line up with TRBD2. With 5 bases clipped from V and 6 bases from J, the junction kept 7 bases outside the gene matches. Germline loops: CDR1 SEHNR, CDR2 FQNEAQ (reference sequence). The CDR3 contains 16 residues. The CDR3 loop reads CASSATGLAGINEQFF. For the CDR3, the DNA is TGTGCCAGCAGCGCGACGGGACTAGCGGGGATCAATGAGCAGTTCTTC.

V is TRBV2 and J is TRBJ1-5; 7 bases line up with TRBD1. The CDR3 is made up of 16 amino acids. Germline loops: CDR1 SNHLY, CDR2 FYNNEI. V shed 4 bases and J 2 bases; nucleotides not matched to a gene: 8. The CDR3 spells CASSGLGGQGNQPQHF. As DNA, the CDR3 is TGTGCCAGCAGTGGCCTGGGAGGACAGGGCAATCAGCCCCAGCATTTT. Filled out from reference TRBV2 and TRBJ1-5, the complete variable domain reads EPEVTQTPSHQVTQMGQEVILRCVPISNHLYFYWYRQILGQKVEFLVSFYNNEISEKSEIFDDQFSVERPDGSNFTLKIRSTKLEDSAMYFCASSGLGGQGNQPQHFGDGTRLSIL.

J is TRBJ2-4 and V is TRBV28; a weak D match, TRBD1 (6 bases). V lost 5 bases, J lost 4 bases, and 6 bases lay in between. Germline-derived CDR1 and CDR2 are MDHEN and SYDVKM. This CDR3 is built from 12 residues. CDR3 bases: TGTGCCAGCAGTGACAGGAAAAACATTCAGTACTTC. Translation gives CASSDRKNIQYF.

This clone appeared a few times. V and J are TRBV7-3 and TRBJ2-5, with 9 nucleotides matching TRBD2. CDR3 length: 15 amino acids. Unmatched junction bases numbered 9, after V lost 5 bases and J lost 5 bases. Germline V gene sequence: CDR1 SGHTA, CDR2 FQGTGA. CDR3 sequence (DNA): TGTGCCAGCAGCCCCACCGGGACTAGCCGGGAGACCCAGTACTTC. The encoded protein is CASSPTGTSRETQYF.